Following are 18 T cell receptor beta chains from one sample sequenced in a study of T cell responses to AZD1222 COVID-19 vaccine. Some clones are missing from TCRdb's copy, which holds only in-frame ones; the method was immunoSEQ multiplex PCR. The sample yields some 92,000 clones, approximately 90% seen once. This material consisted of peripheral blood, taken on day 0 of AZD1222 vaccination. The receptors derive from an adult in good health.

The chain combines TRBV11-3 with TRBJ2-1; D gene uncertain. Germline lookup yields CDR1 SGHNT and CDR2 YENEEA. Trimming shortened V by 1 base and J by 8 bases, and 12 bases separated the two germline ends. The CDR3 spans 14 residues. The CDR3 loop is CASSLGRASDEQFF. CDR3 DNA: TGTGCCAGCAGCTTAGGGAGAGCCTCCGATGAGCAGTTCTTC.

This chain joins TRBV12-3 or TRBV12-4 and TRBJ2-7; D unresolved. The CDR3 length is 11 residues. V lost 3 bases and J 4 bases, leaving 4 bases between the germline ends. The CDR3 is CASSFQYEQYF. CDR3 bases: TGTGCCAGCAGTTTCCAATACGAGCAGTACTTC.

The chain combines TRBV9 with TRBJ1-1, with D possibly being TRBD1 (6 bases). The germline V gene has CDR1 SGDLS and CDR2 YYNGEE. With 0 bases removed from V and 4 bases from J, the gap between germline ends came to 13 bases. There are 15 residues in the CDR3. The CDR3 reads CASSVDGGSVTEAFF. CDR3 nucleotide sequence: TGTGCCAGCAGCGTAGATGGGGGCTCGGTCACTGAAGCTTTCTTT.

This chain joins TRBV10-3 and TRBJ2-2; 12 bases align to TRBD2. Germline lookup yields CDR1 ENHRY and CDR2 SYGVKD. J lost 4 bases, V lost 5 bases, and 8 bases had no gene match. CDR3 size: 17 residues. The CDR3 protein is CAISPRLAGVLTGELFF. The DNA for the CDR3 is TGTGCCATCAGTCCTCGACTAGCGGGGGTCCTCACCGGGGAGCTGTTTTTT.

The J gene is TRBJ2-1, the V gene TRBV29-1, with no clear D. From germline, CDR1 is SQVTM and CDR2 ANQGSEA. V was clipped by 2 bases and J by 2 bases, with 7 bases between them. CDR3 size: 13 residues. CDR3 loop: CSVEQNTYNEQFF. Written as DNA, the CDR3 is TGCAGCGTTGAACAGAATACCTACAATGAGCAGTTCTTC.

The chain has TRBV3-1 (or the pseudogene TRBV3-2) and TRBJ2-7; D ambiguous. Germline CDR1 and CDR2: LGHDT and YNNKEL (reference sequence). The CDR3 has 14 residues. The V gene lost 1 base and the J gene lost 6 bases, with 13 bases spanning the gap. The CDR3 DNA is TGTGCCAGCAGCCAAGTGGAAGGAGAAACCGAGCAGTACTTC. It is translated as CASSQVEGETEQYF.

This sequence joins TRBV11-2 and TRBJ2-5; D gene unclear. The germline gives CDR1 SGHAT, CDR2 FQNNGV. The CDR3 extends over 11 amino acids. The germline V and J ends were trimmed by 1 base and 5 bases, with 2 bases remaining between them. The CDR3 loop is CASSLVETQYF. The CDR3 nucleotides read TGTGCCAGCAGCTTAGTGGAGACCCAGTACTTC.

This sequence joins TRBV7-9 and TRBJ1-1; no reliable D call. CDR3 size: 13 residues. Per the germline V gene, CDR1 is SEHNR and CDR2 is FQNEAQ (reference sequence). V lost 2 bases and J lost 5, with 9 bases in between. CDR3 DNA: TGTGCCAGCAGCTTAAAGAGGGATACTGAAGCTTTCTTT. Its translation is CASSLKRDTEAFF.

This clone was counted a single time. This chain connects TRBV2 to TRBJ1-2; 9 nucleotides line up with TRBD1. Germline CDR1 reads SNHLY; CDR2 reads FYNNEI. Trimming removed 6 bases from V and 3 bases from J; junction bases left unmatched: 5. This CDR3 is built from 14 residues. CDR3 sequence reads: CASSGTGKDYGYTF. CDR3 coding DNA: TGTGCCAGCAGCGGGACAGGGAAAGACTATGGCTACACCTTC.

The J gene is TRBJ2-7, the V gene TRBV5-6; D might be TRBD2 (5 bases). CDR1 SGHDT and CDR2 YYEEEE come from the germline V gene. This CDR3 comprises 12 residues. Trimming removed 5 bases at V and 2 bases at J, with 8 bases between. CDR3 coding DNA: TGTGCCAGCAGTGCGGGTGCCTACGAGCAGTACTTC. This gives the protein CASSAGAYEQYF.

The chain carries TRBV5-1 and TRBJ1-4; no firm D call. Germline lookup yields CDR1 SGHRS and CDR2 YFSETQ. V was clipped by 0 bases and J by 5 bases, with 8 bases between them. The CDR3 contains 14 residues. The CDR3: CASSLGAVNEKLFF. The CDR3, as DNA: TGCGCCAGCAGCTTGGGGGCAGTAAATGAAAAACTGTTTTTT. Variable domain in full (rest from reference TRBV5-1 and TRBJ1-4): KAGVTQTPRYLIKTRGQQVTLSCSPISGHRSVSWYQQTPGQGLQFLFEYFSETQRNKGNFPGRFSGRQFSNSRSEMNVSTLELGDSALYLCASSLGAVNEKLFFGSGTQLSVL.

This chain links TRBV11-3 with TRBJ2-1, with 7 bases aligning to TRBD2. This CDR3 has 13 residues. Germline assignment: CDR1 SGHNT and CDR2 YENEEA. V lost 3 bases to trimming and J lost 6 bases; unmatched junction nucleotides: 2. CDR3 coding DNA: TGTGCCAGCAGCTTCGGCGGGAGCAATGAGCAGTTCTTC. This gives the protein CASSFGGSNEQFF.

The CDR3 nucleotides read TGTGCCAGCAGGCCGGGACGGGAGTATAGCAATCAGCCCCAGCATTTT. Translation gives CASRPGREYSNQPQHF. The chain links TRBV2 to TRBJ1-5, with D perhaps matching TRBD1 (5 bases). There are 16 residues in the CDR3. V was cut by 6 bases and J by 0 bases, with 15 bases left in between. Germline V gene sequence: CDR1 SNHLY, CDR2 FYNNEI.

V usage is TRBV28 and J usage is TRBJ2-2; the match to TRBD2 covers 13 bases. Germline V gene sequence: CDR1 MDHEN, CDR2 SYDVKM. V shed 6 bases and J 4 bases; nucleotides not matched to a gene: 2. This CDR3 has 15 residues. CDR3 sequence reads: CASRLAGGGTGELFF. CDR3 bases: TGTGCCAGCAGACTAGCGGGAGGGGGCACCGGGGAGCTGTTTTTT.

The chain employs TRBV7-9 and TRBJ2-3; D is unresolved. Germline CDR1 is SEHNR and CDR2 is FQNEAQ (reference sequence). The CDR3 extends over 14 amino acids. V dropped 5 bases and J dropped 1 base, with 10 bases sitting between them. For the CDR3, the DNA is TGTGCCAGCAGCGCATTTTTGGGCACAGATACGCAGTATTTT. It yields the protein CASSAFLGTDTQYF.

This clone was seen only a few times. The J gene is TRBJ2-7, the V gene TRBV2; TRBD2 matches at 9 bases. This CDR3 spans 15 amino acids. CDR1 and CDR2 from the germline V gene are SNHLY and FYNNEI. The V segment lost 0 bases and the J segment 2 bases; nucleotides outside the gene matches: 2. Here the CDR3 reads CASSEALAGPYEQYF. The DNA of the CDR3 is TGTGCCAGCAGTGAAGCGCTAGCGGGACCCTACGAGCAGTACTTC.

The chain has TRBV7-9 and TRBJ1-1; D is perhaps TRBD1 (6 bases). Germline V gene data show CDR1 as SEHNR and CDR2 as FQNEAQ (reference sequence). The length of the CDR3 is 13 residues. Trimming shortened V by 5 bases and J by 11 bases, and 18 bases separated the two germline ends. This CDR3 is CASSPDGGRGAFF. The CDR3 DNA follows: TGTGCCAGCAGCCCCGACGGGGGCCGCGGCGCTTTCTTT.

This clone has just one count. The chain is built from TRBV5-6 and TRBJ1-6; a weak D match, TRBD1 (5 bases). This CDR3 is built from 18 residues. The germline V gene encodes CDR1 SGHDT and CDR2 YYEEEE. Between the trimmed V and J ends, which lost 5 bases and 0 bases, there was a span of 18 bases. The CDR3 DNA sequence: TGTGCCAGCAGTTACCAGGGCTCCAGGAGCTCCTATAATTCACCCCTCCACTTT. Translated, it gives CASSYQGSRSSYNSPLHF.